These T cell receptor beta chains were read from a single sample in a study of beta chain features in type 1 diabetes. Produced via immunoSEQ multiplex PCR; TCRdb's table is partial and in-frame only. The sample contains around 240,000 clones, approximately 70% of which appear only once. Sequencing used naive CD4+ T cells from blood. These receptors were collected from a man younger than 40 in good health. The CDR3 runs from the conserved cysteine through the conserved F or W. D genes are given only for firm matches. Not all rows give a size; the values are once, few, many and, for expanded clones, a class.

clone_size: .
d_call: .
v_call: TRBV11-2
j_call: TRBJ2-3
cdr3_nt: TGTGCCAGCAGCTTCAGCGGGCCTAGCACACATACGCAGTATTTT
cdr3_aa: CASSFSGPSTHTQYF

clone_size: .
d_call: TRBD1
v_call: TRBV7-9
j_call: TRBJ2-2
cdr3_nt: TGTGCCAGCACGCTATCCGGGACAGGAAACACCGGGGAGCTGTTTTTT
cdr3_aa: CASTLSGTGNTGELFF

clone_size: .
d_call: .
v_call: TRBV29-1
j_call: TRBJ1-1
cdr3_nt: TGCAGCGTTGATGGGACCTATGAAGCTTTCTTT
cdr3_aa: CSVDGTYEAFF

clone_size: .
d_call: .
v_call: TRBV30
j_call: TRBJ2-5
cdr3_nt: TGTGCCTGGAGTCCGGGACTTGGGGAGACCCAGTACTTC
cdr3_aa: CAWSPGLGETQYF

clone_size: .
d_call: .
v_call: TRBV28
j_call: TRBJ2-4
cdr3_nt: TGTGCCAGCAGTTCTCAGGGAGCTGGGGACATTCAGTACTTC
cdr3_aa: CASSSQGAGDIQYF

clone_size: .
d_call: TRBD2
v_call: TRBV30
j_call: TRBJ2-5
cdr3_nt: TGTGCCTGGAGTGCCCCGGGACTAGCGGAAGAGACCCAGTACTTC
cdr3_aa: CAWSAPGLAEETQYF

clone_size: .
d_call: .
v_call: TRBV7-9
j_call: TRBJ1-1
cdr3_nt: TGTGCCAGCAGCCCCTATAACACTGAAGCTTTCTTT
cdr3_aa: CASSPYNTEAFF

clone_size: once
d_call: TRBD1
v_call: TRBV30
j_call: TRBJ2-7
cdr3_nt: TGTGCAGCGACAGGGGACTCCTACGAGCAGTACTTC
cdr3_aa: CAATGDSYEQYF

clone_size: few
d_call: .
v_call: TRBV29-1
j_call: TRBJ2-3
cdr3_nt: TGCAGCGTTGAAGGACAGTACACAGATACGCAGTATTTT
cdr3_aa: CSVEGQYTDTQYF

clone_size: few
d_call: .
v_call: TRBV2
j_call: TRBJ2-2
cdr3_nt: TGTGCCAGCAGTGAAGGACTCGGGGAGCTGTTTTTT
cdr3_aa: CASSEGLGELFF

clone_size: .
d_call: .
v_call: TRBV20-1
j_call: TRBJ2-7
cdr3_nt: TGCAGTGCCCCAGACTTTTACGAGCAGTACTTC
cdr3_aa: CSAPDFYEQYF

clone_size: .
d_call: .
v_call: TRBV14
j_call: TRBJ2-1
cdr3_nt: TGTGCCAGCAGCCACCAGCCCGTCAATGAGCAGTTCTTC
cdr3_aa: CASSHQPVNEQFF

clone_size: few
d_call: .
v_call: TRBV11-2
j_call: TRBJ2-5
cdr3_nt: TGTGCCAGCAGATCCCCGGGACAAGCGGGGAAGACCCAGTACTTC
cdr3_aa: CASRSPGQAGKTQYF

clone_size: .
d_call: .
v_call: TRBV13
j_call: TRBJ2-7
cdr3_nt: TGTGCCAGCAGCTTAGGACTAGCACTCTACGAGCAGTACTTC
cdr3_aa: CASSLGLALYEQYF

clone_size: .
d_call: .
v_call: TRBV30
j_call: TRBJ2-5
cdr3_nt: TGTGCCTGGAGTGGAGTGAGGTTAGAGACCCAGTACTTC
cdr3_aa: CAWSGVRLETQYF

clone_size: few
d_call: TRBD2
v_call: TRBV7-8
j_call: TRBJ2-7
cdr3_nt: TGTGCCAGCAGCCCACTAGCGGTGAGCTCCTACGAGCAGTACTTC
cdr3_aa: CASSPLAVSSYEQYF

clone_size: .
d_call: .
v_call: TRBV7-9
j_call: TRBJ2-1
cdr3_nt: TGTGCCAGCAGCTTAGCGCTACCGCGGCAGTTCTTC
cdr3_aa: CASSLALPRQFF

clone_size: .
d_call: .
v_call: TRBV5-4
j_call: TRBJ2-5
cdr3_nt: TGTGCCAGCAGCTTGTTGGCGGTCGGGCAAGAGACCCAGTACTTC
cdr3_aa: CASSLLAVGQETQYF

clone_size: .
d_call: .
v_call: TRBV21-1
j_call: TRBJ2-7
cdr3_nt: TGTGCCAGCAGCAGGGACAGGGCCCGCGAGCAGTACTTC
cdr3_aa: CASSRDRAREQYF

clone_size: .
d_call: TRBD1
v_call: TRBV30
j_call: TRBJ2-7
cdr3_nt: TGTGCCTGGAGCGCCGGGACAGAGACGGGGGAGCAGTACTTC
cdr3_aa: CAWSAGTETGEQYF

clone_size: few
d_call: .
v_call: TRBV29-1
j_call: TRBJ1-2
cdr3_nt: TGCAGCGTTGGACACAACTATGGCTACACCTTC
cdr3_aa: CSVGHNYGYTF

clone_size: few
d_call: .
v_call: TRBV29-1
j_call: TRBJ2-1
cdr3_nt: TGCAGCGTTACCCCCCAAAGGGGGTCGTACAATGAGCAGTTCTTC
cdr3_aa: CSVTPQRGSYNEQFF

clone_size: .
d_call: .
v_call: TRBV29-1
j_call: TRBJ1-1
cdr3_nt: TGCAGCGTTGAAAAGGGGGGAAACACTGAAGCTTTCTTT
cdr3_aa: CSVEKGGNTEAFF

clone_size: .
d_call: .
v_call: TRBV28
j_call: TRBJ2-3
cdr3_nt: TGTGCCAGCACCCATGGGGCGCAGGTCAGCACAGATACGCAGTATTTT
cdr3_aa: CASTHGAQVSTDTQYF

clone_size: .
d_call: .
v_call: TRBV7-6
j_call: TRBJ2-1
cdr3_nt: TGTGCCAGCAGCTTCGGACACCGTTCCAATGAGCAGTTCTTC
cdr3_aa: CASSFGHRSNEQFF

clone_size: few
d_call: TRBD1
v_call: TRBV10-3
j_call: TRBJ2-7
cdr3_nt: TGTGCCATCAGCAAAGACAGGGGGCTGAACGAGCAGTACTTC
cdr3_aa: CAISKDRGLNEQYF

clone_size: .
d_call: .
v_call: TRBV28
j_call: TRBJ2-7
cdr3_nt: TGTGCCAGCAGTTTAGGGGGCTACGAGCAGTACTTC
cdr3_aa: CASSLGGYEQYF

clone_size: .
d_call: TRBD1
v_call: TRBV29-1
j_call: TRBJ2-7
cdr3_nt: TGCAGCGTGGCCCGGGGACAGGGCTCCTACGAGCAGTACTTC
cdr3_aa: CSVARGQGSYEQYF

clone_size: .
d_call: .
v_call: TRBV11-2
j_call: TRBJ2-2
cdr3_nt: TGTGCCAGCAGCAACCGGGGCATCACCGGGGAGCTGTTTTTT
cdr3_aa: CASSNRGITGELFF

clone_size: .
d_call: .
v_call: TRBV9
j_call: TRBJ2-2
cdr3_nt: TGTGCCAGCAGCGTCATCGGTTTTACCGGGGAGCTGTTTTTT
cdr3_aa: CASSVIGFTGELFF

clone_size: .
d_call: .
v_call: TRBV30
j_call: TRBJ2-1
cdr3_nt: TGTGCCGGTATCGAGGGGGGCTCCTACAATGAGCAGTTCTTC
cdr3_aa: CAGIEGGSYNEQFF

clone_size: .
d_call: .
v_call: TRBV29-1
j_call: TRBJ2-1
cdr3_nt: TGCAGCGTTGGATCAGGATCGTCCTCCTACAATGAGCAGTTCTTC
cdr3_aa: CSVGSGSSSYNEQFF

clone_size: once
d_call: .
v_call: TRBV18
j_call: TRBJ2-5
cdr3_nt: TGTGCCAGCTCACCAAGGGTTCTGTACGAGACCCAGTACTTC
cdr3_aa: CASSPRVLYETQYF

clone_size: once
d_call: .
v_call: TRBV29-1
j_call: TRBJ2-2
cdr3_nt: TGCAGCGTTGCGAGGGGCGTCACCGGGGAGCTGTTTTTT
cdr3_aa: CSVARGVTGELFF

clone_size: .
d_call: .
v_call: TRBV27
j_call: TRBJ2-1
cdr3_nt: TGTGCCAGCAGTTTACTTCAGGGAAATGAGCAGTTCTTC
cdr3_aa: CASSLLQGNEQFF

clone_size: .
d_call: TRBD1
v_call: TRBV29-1
j_call: TRBJ1-1
cdr3_nt: TGCAGCGTTGAGGGGACAGGCTGGAACACTGAAGCTTTCTTT
cdr3_aa: CSVEGTGWNTEAFF

clone_size: few
d_call: .
v_call: TRBV7-6
j_call: TRBJ1-5
cdr3_nt: TGTGCCAGCAGCTTAGGGGCTGGGGTTGGCAATCAGCCCCAGCATTTT
cdr3_aa: CASSLGAGVGNQPQHF

clone_size: .
d_call: TRBD1
v_call: TRBV15
j_call: TRBJ1-1
cdr3_nt: TGTGCCACCAGCAGAGATCCGACAGGGGTGAACACTGAAGCTTTCTTT
cdr3_aa: CATSRDPTGVNTEAFF

clone_size: .
d_call: TRBD1
v_call: TRBV30
j_call: TRBJ1-3
cdr3_nt: TGTGCCTGGAGTTTAACAGGGGTGTTGGGAAACACCATATATTTT
cdr3_aa: CAWSLTGVLGNTIYF

clone_size: .
d_call: .
v_call: TRBV7-2
j_call: TRBJ1-5
cdr3_nt: TGTGCCAGCAGCGCTCGAACTACTCAGCCCCAGCATTTT
cdr3_aa: CASSARTTQPQHF

clone_size: once
d_call: .
v_call: TRBV9
j_call: TRBJ2-7
cdr3_nt: TGTGCCAGCAGCGTAGCTCTGGGGGATTACGAGCAGTACTTC
cdr3_aa: CASSVALGDYEQYF

clone_size: .
d_call: TRBD1
v_call: TRBV30
j_call: TRBJ2-1
cdr3_nt: TGTGCCTGGACCCAGGGGGCAGGGGGATACAATGAGCAGTTCTTC
cdr3_aa: CAWTQGAGGYNEQFF

clone_size: few
d_call: .
v_call: TRBV28
j_call: TRBJ2-2
cdr3_nt: TGTGCCAGCAGAGATGGAGGTCCCACCGGGGAGCTGTTTTTT
cdr3_aa: CASRDGGPTGELFF

clone_size: .
d_call: .
v_call: TRBV30
j_call: TRBJ2-2
cdr3_nt: TGTGCCTGGAGCAAACAGGGTAGAGGATCCGGGGAGCTGTTTTTT
cdr3_aa: CAWSKQGRGSGELFF

clone_size: .
d_call: .
v_call: TRBV30
j_call: TRBJ2-3
cdr3_nt: TGTGCCTGGAGTGTACGCTGGACCAACACAGATACGCAGTATTTT
cdr3_aa: CAWSVRWTNTDTQYF

clone_size: .
d_call: .
v_call: TRBV7-2
j_call: TRBJ2-5
cdr3_nt: TGTGCCAGCAGCTTAGCGGGTAGCGGAAACAGCCCGACCCAGTACTTC
cdr3_aa: CASSLAGSGNSPTQYF

clone_size: .
d_call: TRBD2
v_call: TRBV15
j_call: TRBJ2-3
cdr3_nt: TGTGCCACCAGCAGAGTCGGGGGGAGCACAGATACGCAGTATTTT
cdr3_aa: CATSRVGGSTDTQYF

clone_size: .
d_call: .
v_call: TRBV30
j_call: TRBJ2-1
cdr3_nt: TGTGCCTGGAGTAACTTAGTAGCTAGTGAGCAGTTCTTC
cdr3_aa: CAWSNLVASEQFF

clone_size: once
d_call: .
v_call: TRBV29-1
j_call: TRBJ2-7
cdr3_nt: TGCAGCGTTGAGGGAACCTCCTACGAGCAGTACTTC
cdr3_aa: CSVEGTSYEQYF

clone_size: .
d_call: .
v_call: TRBV7-2
j_call: TRBJ2-2
cdr3_nt: TGTGCCAGCAGCACGGGGAGACTCTCCGGGGAGCTGTTTTTT
cdr3_aa: CASSTGRLSGELFF

clone_size: .
d_call: .
v_call: TRBV30
j_call: TRBJ2-1
cdr3_nt: TGTGCCTGGAGTTGGGGGGTGCCCTACAATGAGCAGTTCTTC
cdr3_aa: CAWSWGVPYNEQFF

clone_size: .
d_call: TRBD1
v_call: TRBV5-6
j_call: TRBJ2-7
cdr3_nt: TGTGCCAGCACCGACAGGGGAGCCACGTACGAGCAGTACTTC
cdr3_aa: CASTDRGATYEQYF

clone_size: few
d_call: .
v_call: TRBV2
j_call: TRBJ2-4
cdr3_nt: TGTGCCAGCAGAGACGGGGTACTCAAAAACATTCAGTACTTC
cdr3_aa: CASRDGVLKNIQYF

clone_size: .
d_call: .
v_call: TRBV30
j_call: TRBJ1-4
cdr3_nt: TGTGCCTGGAGTGTTGGGGGAACTAATGAAAAACTGTTTTTT
cdr3_aa: CAWSVGGTNEKLFF

clone_size: .
d_call: TRBD2
v_call: TRBV30
j_call: TRBJ2-1
cdr3_nt: TGTGCCTGGAGTGTACAGCGGGGGAATGAGCAGTTCTTC
cdr3_aa: CAWSVQRGNEQFF

clone_size: .
d_call: .
v_call: TRBV30
j_call: TRBJ2-2
cdr3_nt: TGTGCCTCTCCCAACACCGGGGAGCTGTTTTTT
cdr3_aa: CASPNTGELFF

clone_size: .
d_call: .
v_call: TRBV7-2
j_call: TRBJ2-7
cdr3_nt: TGTGCCAGCAGCTTAGCGAGGGTAGGGGGTGGCGAGCAGTACTTC
cdr3_aa: CASSLARVGGGEQYF

clone_size: .
d_call: .
v_call: TRBV30
j_call: TRBJ1-5
cdr3_nt: TGTGCCTGGAGCCGGGTCAATCAGCCCCAGCATTTT
cdr3_aa: CAWSRVNQPQHF

clone_size: .
d_call: .
v_call: TRBV7-6
j_call: TRBJ2-7
cdr3_nt: TGTGCCAGCAGCTTAGTCCCCTCAGCCTTTGAGCAGTACTTC
cdr3_aa: CASSLVPSAFEQYF